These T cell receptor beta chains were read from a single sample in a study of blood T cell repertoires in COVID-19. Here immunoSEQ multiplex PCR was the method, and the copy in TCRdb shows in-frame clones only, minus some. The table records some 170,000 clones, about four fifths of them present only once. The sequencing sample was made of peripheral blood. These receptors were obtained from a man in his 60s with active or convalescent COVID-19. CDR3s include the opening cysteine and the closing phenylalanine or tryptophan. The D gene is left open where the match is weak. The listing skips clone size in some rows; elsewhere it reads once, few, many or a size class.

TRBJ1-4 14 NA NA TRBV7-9 TGTGCCAGCAACATCACCCCAGGGAATGAAAAACTGTTTTTT CASNITPGNEKLFF
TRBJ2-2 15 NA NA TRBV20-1 TGCAGTGCTAGTCTCGCCGGGAGGAACACCGGGGAGCTGTTTTTT CSASLAGRNTGELFF
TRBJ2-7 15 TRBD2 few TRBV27 TGTGCCAGCAGTTTAAGAGCGGGAGGGCCGGGGGAGCAGTACTTC CASSLRAGGPGEQYF
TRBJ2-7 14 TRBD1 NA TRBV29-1 TGCAGCGTTGGAGAGGGACAGCGGTCCTACGAGCAGTACTTC CSVGEGQRSYEQYF
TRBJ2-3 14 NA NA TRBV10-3 TGTGCCATCAGCGACAGGCTAGGCACAGATACGCAGTATTTT CAISDRLGTDTQYF
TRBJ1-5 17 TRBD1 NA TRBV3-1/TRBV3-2 TGTGCCAGCAGCCAATCGGGACAGGGGAGCAGCAATCAGCCCCAGCATTTT CASSQSGQGSSNQPQHF
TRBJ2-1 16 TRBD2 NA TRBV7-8 TGTGCCAGCAGCTTCACGGGGGGGCGCTCCTACAATGAGCAGTTCTTC CASSFTGGRSYNEQFF
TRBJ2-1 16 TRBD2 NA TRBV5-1 TGCGCCAGCAGCGGCGGACTAGCGGGGTCCTACAATGAGCAGTTCTTC CASSGGLAGSYNEQFF
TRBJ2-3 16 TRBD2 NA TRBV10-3 TGTGCCATCAGCCGGGGACTAGCGGGGGGAGGAGATACGCAGTATTTT CAISRGLAGGGDTQYF
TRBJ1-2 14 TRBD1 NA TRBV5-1 TGCGCCAGCAGCTTTGAAGGGGGCGGTCAAGGCTACACCTTC CASSFEGGGQGYTF
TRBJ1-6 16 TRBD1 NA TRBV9 TGTGCCAGCAGCGTTCAGACAGGGGCGGGCAATTCACCCCTCCACTTT CASSVQTGAGNSPLHF
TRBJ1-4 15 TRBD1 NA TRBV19 TGTGCCAGTCTCCCGCGGACAGGAACTAATGAAAAACTGTTTTTT CASLPRTGTNEKLFF
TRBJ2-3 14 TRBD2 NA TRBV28 TGTGCCGTCCCGGGACTAGCGGACCGAGATACGCAGTATTTT CAVPGLADRDTQYF
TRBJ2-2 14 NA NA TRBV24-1 TGTGCCACCATGGACAATTTGAACACCGGGGAGCTGTTTTTT CATMDNLNTGELFF
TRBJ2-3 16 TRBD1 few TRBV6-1 TGTGCCAGCAGTGCCACCTCCGGGACAGGGGGAGATACGCAGTATTTT CASSATSGTGGDTQYF
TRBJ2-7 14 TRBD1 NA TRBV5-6 TGTGCCAGCAGCGGGGGACAGGGGGCCGGGGAGCAGTACTTC CASSGGQGAGEQYF
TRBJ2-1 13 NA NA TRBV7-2 TGTGCCAGCAGCCGAATGAGGGTAGGCCAGCAGTTCTTC CASSRMRVGQQFF
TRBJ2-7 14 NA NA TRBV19 TGTGCCAGTAGTACGTCGGGTAGGGGTTCCGAGCAGTACTTC CASSTSGRGSEQYF
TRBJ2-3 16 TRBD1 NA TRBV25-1 TGTGCCAGCAGTGGGTCCGTGACAGGGAGCACAGATACGCAGTATTTT CASSGSVTGSTDTQYF